These T cell receptor beta chains were read from a single sample in a study of cytomegalovirus exposure and HLA in healthy donors. Data came from immunoSEQ multiplex PCR; TCRdb stores just in-frame clones and leaves some out. The table records 200,000 or so clones, more than 65% of them present only once. The sample taken for sequencing was PBMCs. The receptors were gathered from a man aged 50 to 60 in good health and CMV-seronegative. Each CDR3 is given with its conserved first and last residue. The D gene is left open where the match is weak. Some rows mark clone size as missing; the rest say once, few, many or name a class of expanded clone.

v_gene	abundance	j_gene	d_gene	CDR3aa	CDR3nt
TRBV25-1	.	TRBJ1-1	.	CASSTKTGNTEAFF	TGTGCCAGCAGTACAAAGACAGGGAACACTGAAGCTTTCTTT
TRBV10-3	.	TRBJ1-2	TRBD1	CAVAMGQTNYGYTF	TGTGCCGTCGCCATGGGACAGACCAACTATGGCTACACCTTC
TRBV18	.	TRBJ2-2	.	CASSPLTTVTGGELFF	TGTGCCAGCTCACCGCTCACGACAGTCACGGGCGGGGAGCTGTTTTTT
TRBV5-4	.	TRBJ2-1	.	CASSLDTGTSLLGNEQFF	TGTGCCAGCAGCTTGGATACCGGGACATCACTCCTGGGGAATGAGCAGTTCTTC
TRBV30	once	TRBJ1-2	.	CAWSMDSPPGYTF	TGTGCCTGGTCCATGGACAGCCCGCCTGGCTACACCTTC
TRBV2	.	TRBJ1-1	.	CASSTGSDTEAFF	TGTGCCAGCAGTACAGGGTCGGACACTGAAGCTTTCTTT
TRBV29-1	.	TRBJ2-7	.	CSVELYGYEQYF	TGCAGCGTTGAATTATACGGCTACGAGCAGTACTTC
TRBV6-5	.	TRBJ2-5	.	CASSPSLAGFETQYF	TGTGCCAGCAGTCCCTCCCTGGCGGGGTTTGAGACCCAGTACTTC
TRBV7-9	.	TRBJ2-2	.	CASSLAPGPHTGELFF	TGTGCCAGCAGCTTAGCACCAGGTCCTCACACCGGGGAGCTGTTTTTT
TRBV5-1	.	TRBJ2-3	TRBD2	CASSLQIAGEDTQYF	TGCGCCAGCAGCTTACAGATAGCGGGGGAGGATACGCAGTATTTT
TRBV12-5	once	TRBJ2-7	TRBD1	CASGRTGTVPYEQYF	TGTGCTAGTGGACGAACCGGGACAGTTCCTTACGAGCAGTACTTC
TRBV27	.	TRBJ2-3	.	CATFGRSTDTQYF	TGTGCCACTTTTGGGCGTAGCACAGATACGCAGTATTTT
TRBV13	once	TRBJ1-6	TRBD1	CASSFAVRSWDRDSSPLHF	TGTGCCAGCAGCTTCGCCGTCCGCTCCTGGGACAGGGATAGCTCACCCCTCCACTTT
TRBV6-5	once	TRBJ1-5	.	CASSSFAKNQPQHF	TGTGCCAGCAGTAGCTTCGCAAAAAATCAGCCCCAGCATTTT
TRBV19	.	TRBJ1-4	.	CASSMWAGTNEKLFF	TGTGCCAGTAGTATGTGGGCAGGAACTAATGAAAAACTGTTTTTT
TRBV7-9	.	TRBJ1-2	.	CSSSPDSYGYTF	TGTTCCAGCAGCCCGGACAGCTATGGCTACACCTTC
TRBV27	.	TRBJ2-2	.	CASSFTGSGELFF	TGTGCCAGCAGTTTTACAGGGTCCGGGGAGCTGTTTTTT
TRBV10-2	.	TRBJ1-3	TRBD1	CASSESPGQRDQSSGNTIYF	TGCGCCAGCAGTGAGTCTCCGGGACAGAGAGACCAAAGCTCTGGAAACACCATATATTTT
TRBV9	.	TRBJ2-3	.	CASSAKTDTQYF	TGTGCCAGCAGCGCCAAAACAGATACGCAGTATTTT
TRBV10-3	.	TRBJ2-1	TRBD2	CAISESGGRGLDNEQFF	TGTGCCATCAGTGAGTCTGGTGGGAGGGGCCTGGACAATGAGCAGTTCTTC
TRBV6-6	.	TRBJ2-3	.	CASIPGGFHTDTQYF	TGTGCCAGCATCCCAGGGGGGTTTCACACAGATACGCAGTATTTT
TRBV4-3	.	TRBJ2-1	.	CASSGGAVFYNEQFF	TGCGCCAGCAGCGGCGGGGCGGTGTTCTACAATGAGCAGTTCTTC
TRBV19	once	TRBJ2-7	.	CASSMGLFAGATEEQYF	TGTGCCAGTAGTATGGGACTATTTGCGGGGGCCACGGAGGAGCAGTACTTC
TRBV6-5	many	TRBJ2-1	.	CASSYSGWGRGEQFF	TGTGCCAGCAGTTACTCGGGGTGGGGGCGCGGTGAGCAGTTCTTC
TRBV7-9	.	TRBJ1-2	.	CSSSLNGGLGYTF	TGTTCCAGCAGCTTGAACGGAGGGTTAGGCTACACCTTC
TRBV5-1	.	TRBJ2-7	.	CASRPIRGSSYEQYF	TGCGCCAGCAGACCCATTAGGGGTTCGTCCTACGAGCAGTACTTC
TRBV27	.	TRBJ2-1	TRBD2	CASSAPGDYAYNEQFF	TGTGCCAGCAGCGCCCCGGGGGACTATGCCTACAATGAGCAGTTCTTC
TRBV30	.	TRBJ2-7	.	CAWSPDRTYEQYF	TGTGCCTGGAGTCCAGACAGGACCTACGAGCAGTACTTC
TRBV2	.	TRBJ2-7	.	CASSDVSYEQYF	TGTGCCAGCAGTGACGTCTCCTACGAGCAGTACTTC
TRBV7-8	.	TRBJ1-3	TRBD1	CASSLGGTGLHTIYF	TGTGCCAGCAGCTTGGGGGGGACAGGGTTGCACACCATATATTTT
TRBV6-5	.	TRBJ2-7	.	CASTNRASYEQYF	TGTGCCAGCACCAACAGGGCTTCCTACGAGCAGTACTTC
TRBV7-2	.	TRBJ1-6	.	CASRYSNSPLHF	TGTGCCAGCAGATACAGCAATTCACCCCTCCACTTT
TRBV10-3	.	TRBJ2-7	TRBD1	CAITESPGQFLSEQYF	TGTGCCATCACTGAATCACCGGGACAGTTTTTGTCCGAGCAGTACTTC
TRBV6-6	.	TRBJ1-2	.	CASRRTETGYGYTF	TGTGCCAGCCGGAGGACAGAGACGGGCTATGGCTACACCTTC
TRBV9	few	TRBJ2-7	.	CASSAPPQYEQYF	TGTGCCAGCAGCGCCCCCCCTCAGTACGAGCAGTACTTC
TRBV2	.	TRBJ2-5	.	CASSEPGTQYF	TGTGCCAGCAGTGAACCGGGGACCCAGTACTTC